These T cell receptor beta chains were read from a single sample in a study of technical replicates of blood from a few donors. Profiled with immunoSEQ multiplex PCR; TCRdb holds only in-frame clones, not every one. This sample has fewer than 10,000 clones, with 91% found just once. Sample: PBMCs. The source is a human donor in good health. Each CDR3 is given with its conserved first and last residue. The order of the fields is clone size, V gene, D gene, J gene, CDR3 protein, CDR3 DNA. The D gene is left open where the match is weak. Rows may omit the clone size; those that give it use once, few, many or a size class.

clone size: once
V gene: TRBV29-1
D gene: -
J gene: TRBJ2-2
CDR3 protein: CSVEGLTGELFF
CDR3 DNA: TGCAGCGTGGAGGGGTTAACCGGGGAGCTGTTTTTT

clone size: -
V gene: TRBV14
D gene: TRBD2
J gene: TRBJ2-3
CDR3 protein: CASSQDRLAGADTQYF
CDR3 DNA: TGTGCCAGCAGCCAAGATCGACTAGCGGGGGCAGATACGCAGTATTTT

clone size: -
V gene: TRBV30
D gene: -
J gene: TRBJ1-5
CDR3 protein: CAWSVRVDQPQHF
CDR3 DNA: TGTGCCTGGAGTGTCCGGGTCGATCAGCCCCAGCATTTT

clone size: -
V gene: TRBV7-6
D gene: TRBD2
J gene: TRBJ2-1
CDR3 protein: CASSLGLAGGPLLFF
CDR3 DNA: TGTGCCAGCAGCTTAGGACTAGCGGGAGGGCCCCTGCTTTTCTTC

clone size: -
V gene: TRBV27
D gene: -
J gene: TRBJ2-7
CDR3 protein: CASRPHTGGGSYEQYF
CDR3 DNA: TGTGCCAGCAGACCTCATACAGGGGGGGGATCCTACGAGCAGTACTTC

clone size: -
V gene: TRBV19
D gene: -
J gene: TRBJ2-7
CDR3 protein: CASRSRTRSLYEQYF
CDR3 DNA: TGTGCCAGTAGGAGCCGGACTCGCAGCCTCTACGAGCAGTACTTC

clone size: -
V gene: TRBV5-1
D gene: TRBD2
J gene: TRBJ2-3
CDR3 protein: CASSRDSSGTDTQYF
CDR3 DNA: TGCGCCAGCAGCCGCGATTCTAGCGGAACAGATACGCAGTATTTT

clone size: -
V gene: TRBV27
D gene: TRBD1
J gene: TRBJ2-3
CDR3 protein: CASSLSQGRTDTQYF
CDR3 DNA: TGTGCCAGCAGTTTGTCACAGGGGAGAACAGATACGCAGTATTTT

clone size: -
V gene: TRBV7-2
D gene: TRBD2
J gene: TRBJ2-1
CDR3 protein: CASSSTSGEQQFF
CDR3 DNA: TGTGCCAGCAGCTCAACTAGCGGGGAACAGCAGTTCTTC

clone size: -
V gene: TRBV18
D gene: -
J gene: TRBJ2-2
CDR3 protein: CASSPVARARAGELFF
CDR3 DNA: TGTGCCAGCTCACCAGTGGCTAGAGCCCGGGCCGGGGAGCTGTTTTTT

clone size: -
V gene: TRBV30
D gene: -
J gene: TRBJ1-1
CDR3 protein: CAWRATGLGENTEAFF
CDR3 DNA: TGTGCCTGGAGGGCGACAGGCCTGGGAGAGAACACTGAAGCTTTCTTT

clone size: -
V gene: TRBV11-1
D gene: TRBD2
J gene: TRBJ2-5
CDR3 protein: CASSLETSGTYQETQYF
CDR3 DNA: TGTGCCAGCAGCCTCGAGACTAGCGGAACTTACCAAGAGACCCAGTACTTC

clone size: -
V gene: TRBV5-6
D gene: -
J gene: TRBJ2-4
CDR3 protein: CASSPAGGGNIQYF
CDR3 DNA: TGTGCCAGCAGCCCCGCCGGCGGCGGAAACATTCAGTACTTC

clone size: -
V gene: TRBV19
D gene: TRBD2
J gene: TRBJ2-7
CDR3 protein: CASSIGRAPFYEQYF
CDR3 DNA: TGTGCCAGTAGTATCGGGAGGGCTCCCTTCTACGAGCAGTACTTC

clone size: -
V gene: TRBV18
D gene: -
J gene: TRBJ1-1
CDR3 protein: CASSPTGLNTEAFF
CDR3 DNA: TGTGCCAGCTCACCCACAGGGTTGAACACTGAAGCTTTCTTT

clone size: -
V gene: TRBV6-1
D gene: TRBD2
J gene: TRBJ2-7
CDR3 protein: CAILSSGSSYEQYF
CDR3 DNA: TGTGCCATCCTCAGTAGCGGGAGCTCCTACGAGCAGTACTTC

clone size: few
V gene: TRBV7-8
D gene: TRBD1
J gene: TRBJ2-3
CDR3 protein: CASSLAEAGGADTQYF
CDR3 DNA: TGTGCCAGCAGCTTAGCGGAGGCAGGGGGCGCAGATACGCAGTATTTT

clone size: -
V gene: TRBV4-2
D gene: TRBD1
J gene: TRBJ2-7
CDR3 protein: CASSQRQGESYEQYF
CDR3 DNA: TGTGCCAGCAGCCAACGACAGGGGGAGTCCTACGAGCAGTACTTC

clone size: -
V gene: TRBV5-1
D gene: -
J gene: TRBJ2-3
CDR3 protein: CASSEEDSTDTQYF
CDR3 DNA: TGCGCCAGCAGCGAGGAAGATAGCACAGATACGCAGTATTTT

clone size: -
V gene: TRBV29-1
D gene: -
J gene: TRBJ2-3
CDR3 protein: CSVEVPAGTQYF
CDR3 DNA: TGCAGCGTTGAAGTTCCAGCAGGTACGCAGTATTTT

clone size: -
V gene: TRBV30
D gene: -
J gene: TRBJ1-1
CDR3 protein: CAWSGFFRAFF
CDR3 DNA: TGTGCCTGGAGTGGGTTCTTTAGAGCTTTCTTT

clone size: once
V gene: TRBV28
D gene: TRBD1
J gene: TRBJ2-5
CDR3 protein: CASSLDRETQYF
CDR3 DNA: TGTGCCAGCAGTTTGGACAGGGAGACCCAGTACTTC

clone size: -
V gene: TRBV5-1
D gene: TRBD1
J gene: TRBJ1-5
CDR3 protein: CASSLTGEPNQPQHF
CDR3 DNA: TGCGCCAGCAGCTTAACAGGGGAACCCAATCAGCCCCAGCATTTT

clone size: -
V gene: TRBV2
D gene: -
J gene: TRBJ2-7
CDR3 protein: CASSESTIRTYEQYF
CDR3 DNA: TGTGCCAGCAGTGAATCCACAATACGTACCTACGAGCAGTACTTC

clone size: -
V gene: TRBV4-2
D gene: TRBD2
J gene: TRBJ2-1
CDR3 protein: CASSQDPSGAYNEQFF
CDR3 DNA: TGTGCCAGCAGCCAAGATCCTAGCGGGGCCTACAATGAGCAGTTCTTC

clone size: -
V gene: TRBV7-9
D gene: -
J gene: TRBJ2-7
CDR3 protein: CASSLRTVYEQYF
CDR3 DNA: TGTGCCAGCAGCTTAAGGACAGTCTACGAGCAGTACTTC

clone size: -
V gene: TRBV18
D gene: -
J gene: TRBJ1-3
CDR3 protein: CASSPNREQDTIYF
CDR3 DNA: TGTGCCAGCTCACCTAACAGGGAACAGGACACCATATATTTT

clone size: -
V gene: TRBV7-8
D gene: -
J gene: TRBJ1-3
CDR3 protein: CASRGGRTGNTIYF
CDR3 DNA: TGTGCCAGCAGGGGGGGGAGAACTGGAAACACCATATATTTT

clone size: -
V gene: TRBV23-1
D gene: -
J gene: TRBJ2-7
CDR3 protein: CASSQSCQGYYEQYF
CDR3 DNA: TGCGCCAGCAGTCAATCTTGCCAGGGTTACTACGAGCAGTACTTC

clone size: -
V gene: TRBV19
D gene: -
J gene: TRBJ2-7
CDR3 protein: CASSIGRINYEQYF
CDR3 DNA: TGTGCCAGTAGTATTGGCAGGATTAACTACGAGCAGTACTTC

clone size: -
V gene: TRBV4-1
D gene: -
J gene: TRBJ1-1
CDR3 protein: CASSQTTGYLTEAFF
CDR3 DNA: TGCGCCAGCAGCCAAACCACAGGGTATTTGACTGAAGCTTTCTTT

clone size: -
V gene: TRBV27
D gene: -
J gene: TRBJ2-7
CDR3 protein: CASTHRSGSTYEQYF
CDR3 DNA: TGTGCCAGCACCCACCGGTCCGGGTCTACCTACGAGCAGTACTTC

clone size: -
V gene: TRBV7-9
D gene: -
J gene: TRBJ2-3
CDR3 protein: CASSPGGGRGRADTQYF
CDR3 DNA: TGTGCCAGCAGCCCAGGGGGCGGGAGGGGCCGGGCAGATACGCAGTATTTT

clone size: once
V gene: TRBV6-5
D gene: -
J gene: TRBJ1-4
CDR3 protein: CASSRTANEKLFF
CDR3 DNA: TGTGCCAGCAGTAGGACAGCTAATGAAAAACTGTTTTTT

clone size: -
V gene: TRBV10-2
D gene: -
J gene: TRBJ2-1
CDR3 protein: CASALRSGSYNEQFF
CDR3 DNA: TGCGCCAGTGCCCTGCGGAGCGGCTCCTACAATGAGCAGTTCTTC

clone size: -
V gene: TRBV6-4
D gene: TRBD2
J gene: TRBJ2-7
CDR3 protein: CASSRTSGAYEQYF
CDR3 DNA: TGTGCCAGCAGCCGAACTAGCGGGGCCTACGAGCAGTACTTC

clone size: -
V gene: TRBV30
D gene: TRBD1
J gene: TRBJ2-7
CDR3 protein: CAWSHDREGEQYF
CDR3 DNA: TGTGCCTGGAGTCACGACAGGGAAGGCGAGCAGTACTTC

clone size: -
V gene: TRBV19
D gene: TRBD1
J gene: TRBJ1-5
CDR3 protein: CASTLDRGLNQPQHF
CDR3 DNA: TGTGCCAGTACCCTGGACAGGGGCCTCAATCAGCCCCAGCATTTT

clone size: -
V gene: TRBV10-2
D gene: TRBD1
J gene: TRBJ2-7
CDR3 protein: CASSLTGDNYEQYF
CDR3 DNA: TGCGCCAGCAGTCTGACAGGGGATAACTACGAGCAGTACTTC

clone size: -
V gene: TRBV19
D gene: -
J gene: TRBJ1-3
CDR3 protein: CASTSGLNSGNTIYF
CDR3 DNA: TGTGCCAGTACCTCGGGACTGAACTCTGGAAACACCATATATTTT

clone size: -
V gene: TRBV6-1
D gene: TRBD2
J gene: TRBJ2-7
CDR3 protein: CASSDGGSTYEQYF
CDR3 DNA: TGTGCCAGCAGTGATGGCGGGAGTACCTACGAGCAGTACTTC

clone size: -
V gene: TRBV11-2
D gene: TRBD1
J gene: TRBJ2-1
CDR3 protein: CASSTTTGRSYNEQFF
CDR3 DNA: TGTGCCAGCAGCACAACGACAGGGCGCTCCTACAATGAGCAGTTCTTC

clone size: -
V gene: TRBV2
D gene: TRBD2
J gene: TRBJ2-1
CDR3 protein: CASSDRLAGLYNEQFF
CDR3 DNA: TGTGCCAGCAGTGACCGACTAGCGGGTCTATACAATGAGCAGTTCTTC

clone size: -
V gene: TRBV5-1
D gene: TRBD2
J gene: TRBJ2-2
CDR3 protein: CASSLGAGAFHRELFF
CDR3 DNA: TGCGCCAGCAGCTTAGGTGCGGGAGCCTTTCACCGGGAGCTGTTTTTT

clone size: -
V gene: TRBV19
D gene: -
J gene: TRBJ2-1
CDR3 protein: CASSIYSETEQFF
CDR3 DNA: TGTGCCAGTAGTATTTATAGCGAGACTGAGCAGTTCTTC

clone size: -
V gene: TRBV28
D gene: TRBD1
J gene: TRBJ1-1
CDR3 protein: CASSLTGAVTEAFF
CDR3 DNA: TGTGCCAGCAGCCTGACAGGGGCGGTAACTGAAGCTTTCTTT

clone size: -
V gene: TRBV7-9
D gene: TRBD2
J gene: TRBJ2-7
CDR3 protein: CASSLSGSYNEQYF
CDR3 DNA: TGTGCCAGCAGCTTGAGCGGGAGTTACAACGAGCAGTACTTC

clone size: -
V gene: TRBV9
D gene: -
J gene: TRBJ1-1
CDR3 protein: CASSVVPQGFTEAFF
CDR3 DNA: TGTGCCAGCAGCGTAGTCCCACAGGGATTCACTGAAGCTTTCTTT

clone size: -
V gene: TRBV4-2
D gene: -
J gene: TRBJ2-3
CDR3 protein: CASSRTGLSTDTQYF
CDR3 DNA: TGTGCCAGCAGTCGCACCGGTCTAAGCACAGATACGCAGTATTTT

clone size: -
V gene: TRBV7-9
D gene: TRBD1
J gene: TRBJ2-1
CDR3 protein: CASSPRGGEFSYNEQFF
CDR3 DNA: TGTGCCAGCAGCCCCAGAGGGGGCGAATTCTCCTACAATGAGCAGTTCTTC

clone size: -
V gene: TRBV2
D gene: -
J gene: TRBJ2-7
CDR3 protein: CASSVDRKNEQYF
CDR3 DNA: TGTGCCAGCAGTGTAGACAGAAAAAACGAGCAGTACTTC

clone size: few
V gene: TRBV7-6
D gene: TRBD2
J gene: TRBJ2-3
CDR3 protein: CASSLITSGAGDTQYF
CDR3 DNA: TGTGCCAGCAGCTTGATAACTAGCGGGGCGGGAGATACGCAGTATTTT

clone size: -
V gene: TRBV10-3
D gene: -
J gene: TRBJ2-1
CDR3 protein: CAGGDNEQFF
CDR3 DNA: TGTGCCGGCGGGGACAATGAGCAGTTCTTC

clone size: -
V gene: TRBV10-3
D gene: TRBD1
J gene: TRBJ1-2
CDR3 protein: CAISKGQGGGYTF
CDR3 DNA: TGTGCCATCAGTAAGGGACAGGGAGGCGGCTACACCTTC

clone size: -
V gene: TRBV9
D gene: -
J gene: TRBJ2-7
CDR3 protein: CASSVTPSAYYEQYF
CDR3 DNA: TGTGCCAGCAGCGTAACACCTAGCGCCTACTACGAGCAGTACTTC

clone size: -
V gene: TRBV30
D gene: -
J gene: TRBJ1-1
CDR3 protein: CAWSVYRGGNAEAFF
CDR3 DNA: TGTGCCTGGAGTGTATATCGGGGGGGAAACGCTGAAGCTTTCTTT